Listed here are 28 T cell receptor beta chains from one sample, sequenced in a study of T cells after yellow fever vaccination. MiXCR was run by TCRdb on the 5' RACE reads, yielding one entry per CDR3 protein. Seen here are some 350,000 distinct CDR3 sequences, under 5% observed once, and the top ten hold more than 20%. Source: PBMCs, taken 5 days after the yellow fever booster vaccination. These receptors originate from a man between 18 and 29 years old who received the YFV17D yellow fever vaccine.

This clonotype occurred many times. CDR3 coding DNA: TGCAGTGCTACAGGGAACCCCTTAGCCAAAAACATTCAGTACTTC. This gives the protein CSATGNPLAKNIQYF. The chain uses TRBV20-1 and TRBJ2-4; TRBD1 is a possible D gene (5 bases). Germline-derived CDR1 and CDR2 are DFQATT and SNEGSKA (reference sequence). CDR3 length: 15 residues. The V and J ends lost 4 bases and 0 bases respectively, with 13 bases between them.

The CDR3, as DNA: TGTGCCAGCAGCTCCTGGGGCAGGGGAGTACAAGAGACCCAGTACTTC. This translates into CASSSWGRGVQETQYF. The J gene is TRBJ2-5, the V gene TRBV7-2, with a tentative D call TRBD1 (6 bases). V was pared by 4 bases and J by 2 bases, with 17 bases between. Per the germline V gene, CDR1 is SGHTA and CDR2 is FQGNSA. This CDR3 contains 16 residues. Full variable domain (missing parts from reference TRBV7-2 and TRBJ2-5): GAGVSQSPSNKVTEKGKDVELRCDPISGHTALYWYRQSLGQGLEFLIYFQGNSAPDKSGLPSDRFSAERTGGSVSTLTIQRTQQEDSAVYLCASSSWGRGVQETQYFGPGTRLLVL.

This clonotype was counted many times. This chain's CDR3 is CASSSTGGGEKLFF. DNA for the CDR3: TGTGCCAGCAGCTCCACAGGGGGCGGTGAAAAACTGTTTTTT. The chain links TRBV9 to TRBJ1-4, with 9 bases aligning to TRBD1. The ends lost 4 bases at V and 7 bases at J; junction bases unmatched: 5. Germline values: CDR1 SGDLS, CDR2 YYNGEE. The CDR3 runs to 14 residues.

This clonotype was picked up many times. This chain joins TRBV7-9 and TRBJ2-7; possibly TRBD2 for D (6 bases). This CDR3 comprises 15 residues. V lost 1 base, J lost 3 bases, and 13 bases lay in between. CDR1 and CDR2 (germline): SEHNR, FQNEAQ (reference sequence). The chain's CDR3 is CASSLVAGIDYEQYF. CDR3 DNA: TGTGCCAGCAGCTTAGTCGCGGGAATTGACTACGAGCAGTACTTC.

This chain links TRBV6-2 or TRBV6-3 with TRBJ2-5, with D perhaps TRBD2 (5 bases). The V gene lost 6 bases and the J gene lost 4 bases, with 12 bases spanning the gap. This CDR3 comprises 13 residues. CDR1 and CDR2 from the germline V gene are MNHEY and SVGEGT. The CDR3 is CASRRKSGETQYF. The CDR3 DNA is TGTGCCAGCAGGCGTAAAAGCGGAGAGACCCAGTACTTC.

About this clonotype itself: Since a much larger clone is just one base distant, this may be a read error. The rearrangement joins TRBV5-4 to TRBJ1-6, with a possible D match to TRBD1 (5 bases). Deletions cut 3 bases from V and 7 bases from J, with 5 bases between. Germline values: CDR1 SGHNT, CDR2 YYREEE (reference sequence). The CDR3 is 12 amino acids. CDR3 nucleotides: TGTGCCAGCAGCTGGGACAATTCACCCCTCCACTTT. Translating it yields CASSWDNSPLHF.

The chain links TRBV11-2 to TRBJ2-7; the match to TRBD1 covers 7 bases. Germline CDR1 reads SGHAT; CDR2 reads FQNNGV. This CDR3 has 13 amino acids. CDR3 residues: CASSLGDATGYRV. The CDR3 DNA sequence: TGTGCCAGCAGCTTGGGGGATGCGACAGGGTATAGAGTC.

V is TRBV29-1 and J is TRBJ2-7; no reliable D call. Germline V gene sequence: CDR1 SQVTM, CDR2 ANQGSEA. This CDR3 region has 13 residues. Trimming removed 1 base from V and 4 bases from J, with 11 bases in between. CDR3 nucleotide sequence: TGCAGCGTTGAAGGGGTAGAGGATTACGAGCAGTACTTC. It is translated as CSVEGVEDYEQYF.

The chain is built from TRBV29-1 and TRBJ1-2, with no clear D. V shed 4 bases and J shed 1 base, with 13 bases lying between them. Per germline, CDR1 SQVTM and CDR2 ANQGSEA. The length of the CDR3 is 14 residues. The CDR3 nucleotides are TGCAGCGTTGTAGACCCCGATTATAACTATGGCTACACCTTC. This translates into CSVVDPDYNYGYTF.

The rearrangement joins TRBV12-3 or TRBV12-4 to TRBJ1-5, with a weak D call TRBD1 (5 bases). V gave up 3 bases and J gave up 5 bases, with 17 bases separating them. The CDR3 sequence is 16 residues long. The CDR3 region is CASSFLRFGGDQPQHF. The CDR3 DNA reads TGTGCCAGCAGTTTTTTAAGATTCGGGGGGGATCAGCCCCAGCATTTT.

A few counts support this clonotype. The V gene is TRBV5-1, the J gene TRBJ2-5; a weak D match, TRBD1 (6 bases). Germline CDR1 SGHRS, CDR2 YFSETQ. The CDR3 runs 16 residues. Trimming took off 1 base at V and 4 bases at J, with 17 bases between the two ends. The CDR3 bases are TGCGCCAGCAGCTTGCGCTTCAGGGGTGAAGCAGAGACCCAGTACTTC. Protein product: CASSLRFRGEAETQYF.

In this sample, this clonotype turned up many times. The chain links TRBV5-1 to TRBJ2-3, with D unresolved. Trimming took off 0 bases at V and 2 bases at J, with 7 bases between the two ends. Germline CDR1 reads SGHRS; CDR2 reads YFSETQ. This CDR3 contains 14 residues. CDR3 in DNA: TGCGCCAGCAGCTTGGTTCAGGCCACAGATACGCAGTATTTT. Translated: CASSLVQATDTQYF.

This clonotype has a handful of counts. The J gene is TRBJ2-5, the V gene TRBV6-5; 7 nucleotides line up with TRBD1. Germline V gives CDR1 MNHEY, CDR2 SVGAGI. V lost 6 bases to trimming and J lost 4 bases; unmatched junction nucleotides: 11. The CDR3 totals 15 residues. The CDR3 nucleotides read TGTGCCAGCAGACGGACTCGACAGGGAAGAGAGACCCAGTACTTC. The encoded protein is CASRRTRQGRETQYF.

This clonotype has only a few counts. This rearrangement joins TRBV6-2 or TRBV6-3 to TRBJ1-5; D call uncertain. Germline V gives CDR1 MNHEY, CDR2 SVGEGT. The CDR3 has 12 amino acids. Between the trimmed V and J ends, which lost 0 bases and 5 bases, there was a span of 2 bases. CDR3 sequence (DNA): TGTGCCAGCAGTTACTCGTATCAGCCCCAGCATTTT. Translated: CASSYSYQPQHF.

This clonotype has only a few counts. This CDR3 is CSARDRAGAVYEQYF. CDR3 bases: TGCAGTGCTAGAGATAGGGCGGGGGCGGTCTACGAGCAGTACTTC. The chain is built from TRBV20-1 and TRBJ2-7; possible D gene TRBD2, 7 bases. Trimming stripped 0 bases from V and 3 bases from J, with 15 bases between. CDR1 is DFQATT, CDR2 SNEGSKA, per germline (reference sequence). There are 15 residues in the CDR3.

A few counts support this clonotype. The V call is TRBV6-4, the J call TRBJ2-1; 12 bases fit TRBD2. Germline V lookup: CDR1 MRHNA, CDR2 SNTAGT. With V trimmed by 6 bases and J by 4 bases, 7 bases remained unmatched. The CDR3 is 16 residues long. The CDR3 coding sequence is TGTGCCAGCAGGGCTAGCGGGGGGGCTAAATACAATGAGCAGTTCTTC. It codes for CASRASGGAKYNEQFF.

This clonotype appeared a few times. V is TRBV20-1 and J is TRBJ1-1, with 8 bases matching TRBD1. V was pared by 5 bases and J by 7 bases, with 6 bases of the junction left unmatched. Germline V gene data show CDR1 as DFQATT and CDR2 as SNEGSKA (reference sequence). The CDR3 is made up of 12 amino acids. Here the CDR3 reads CSAGRQGNEAFF. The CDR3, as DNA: TGCAGTGCTGGCAGACAGGGGAATGAAGCTTTCTTT.

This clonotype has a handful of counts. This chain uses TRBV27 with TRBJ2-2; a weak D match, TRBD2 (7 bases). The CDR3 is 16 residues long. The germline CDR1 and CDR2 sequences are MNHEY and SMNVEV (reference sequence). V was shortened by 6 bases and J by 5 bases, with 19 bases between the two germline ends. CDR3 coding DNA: TGTGCCAGCAGCTTCTCCAGGGGAGGGAGGACCGGGGAGCTGTTTTTT. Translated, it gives CASSFSRGGRTGELFF.

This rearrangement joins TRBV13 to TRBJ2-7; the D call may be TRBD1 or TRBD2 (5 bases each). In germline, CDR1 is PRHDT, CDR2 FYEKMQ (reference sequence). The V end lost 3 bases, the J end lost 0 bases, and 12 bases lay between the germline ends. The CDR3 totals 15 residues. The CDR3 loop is CASSLGTTSSYEQYF. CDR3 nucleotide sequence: TGTGCCAGCAGCTTGGGGACGACGAGCTCCTACGAGCAGTACTTC. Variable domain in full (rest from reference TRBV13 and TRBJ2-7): AAGVIQSPRHLIKEKRETATLKCYPIPRHDTVYWYQQGPGQDPQFLISFYEKMQSDKGSIPDRFSAQQFSDYHSELNMSSLELGDSALYFCASSLGTTSSYEQYFGPGTRLTVT.

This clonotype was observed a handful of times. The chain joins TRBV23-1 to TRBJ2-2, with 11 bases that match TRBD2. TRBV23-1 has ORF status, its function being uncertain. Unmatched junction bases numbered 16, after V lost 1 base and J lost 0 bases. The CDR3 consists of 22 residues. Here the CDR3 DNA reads TGCGCCAGCAGTCAATATCCCAGGCCTAGCGGGGGGCCGATGACGAACACCGGGGAGCTGTTTTTT. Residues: CASSQYPRPSGGPMTNTGELFF.

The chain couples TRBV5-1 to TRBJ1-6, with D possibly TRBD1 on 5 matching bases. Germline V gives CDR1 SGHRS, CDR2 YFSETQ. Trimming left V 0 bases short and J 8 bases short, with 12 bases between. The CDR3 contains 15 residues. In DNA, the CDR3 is TGCGCCAGCAGCTTGGAAGGGGATACCGATTCACCCCTCCACTTT. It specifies CASSLEGDTDSPLHF.

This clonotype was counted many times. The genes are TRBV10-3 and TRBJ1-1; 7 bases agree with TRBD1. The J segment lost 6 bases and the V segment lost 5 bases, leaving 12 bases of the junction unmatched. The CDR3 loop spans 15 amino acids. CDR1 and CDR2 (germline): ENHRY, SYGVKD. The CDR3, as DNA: TGTGCCATCAGTACCTTGACAGGGATGCATTCTGAAGCTTTCTTT. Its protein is CAISTLTGMHSEAFF.

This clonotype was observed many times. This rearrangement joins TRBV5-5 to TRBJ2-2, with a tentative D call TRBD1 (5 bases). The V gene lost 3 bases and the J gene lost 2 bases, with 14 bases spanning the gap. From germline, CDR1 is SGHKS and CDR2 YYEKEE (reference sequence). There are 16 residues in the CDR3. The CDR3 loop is CASSSNAQGNTGELFF. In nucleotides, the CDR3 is TGTGCCAGCAGCTCGAACGCCCAGGGAAACACCGGGGAGCTGTTTTTT.

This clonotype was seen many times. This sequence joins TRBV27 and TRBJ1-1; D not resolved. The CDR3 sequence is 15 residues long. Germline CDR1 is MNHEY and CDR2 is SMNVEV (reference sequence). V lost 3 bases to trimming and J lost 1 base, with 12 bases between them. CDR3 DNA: TGTGCCAGCAGTTTTTACAACAGCTGGAACACTGAAGCTTTCTTT. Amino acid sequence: CASSFYNSWNTEAFF.

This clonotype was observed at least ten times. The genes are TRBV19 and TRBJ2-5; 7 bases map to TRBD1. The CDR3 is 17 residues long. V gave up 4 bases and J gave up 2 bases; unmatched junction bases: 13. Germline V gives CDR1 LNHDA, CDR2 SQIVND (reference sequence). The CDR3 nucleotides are TGTGCCAGTAGTAACCGAGTTAGGGGGCCGCCGCAAGAGACCCAGTACTTC. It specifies CASSNRVRGPPQETQYF.

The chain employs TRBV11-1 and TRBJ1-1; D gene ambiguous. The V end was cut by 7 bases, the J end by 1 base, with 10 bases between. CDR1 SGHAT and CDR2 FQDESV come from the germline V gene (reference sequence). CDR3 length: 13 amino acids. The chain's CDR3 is CASKIQANTEAFF. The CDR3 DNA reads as TGTGCCAGCAAGATCCAGGCGAACACTGAAGCTTTCTTT.

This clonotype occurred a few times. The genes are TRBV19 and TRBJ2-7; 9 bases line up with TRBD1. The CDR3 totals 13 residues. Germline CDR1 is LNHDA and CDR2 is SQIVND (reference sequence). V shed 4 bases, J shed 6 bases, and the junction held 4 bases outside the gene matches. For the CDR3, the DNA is TGTGCCAGTAGTACGACAGGGGGAGTCGAGCAGTACTTC. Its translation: CASSTTGGVEQYF.

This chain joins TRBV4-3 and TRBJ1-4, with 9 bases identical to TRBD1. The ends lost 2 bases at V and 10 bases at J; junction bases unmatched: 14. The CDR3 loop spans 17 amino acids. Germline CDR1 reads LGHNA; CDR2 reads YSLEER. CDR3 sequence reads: CASSQLSPGQGTGKLFF. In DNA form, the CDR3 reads TGCGCCAGCAGCCAACTCAGCCCGGGACAGGGTACGGGAAAACTGTTTTTT.